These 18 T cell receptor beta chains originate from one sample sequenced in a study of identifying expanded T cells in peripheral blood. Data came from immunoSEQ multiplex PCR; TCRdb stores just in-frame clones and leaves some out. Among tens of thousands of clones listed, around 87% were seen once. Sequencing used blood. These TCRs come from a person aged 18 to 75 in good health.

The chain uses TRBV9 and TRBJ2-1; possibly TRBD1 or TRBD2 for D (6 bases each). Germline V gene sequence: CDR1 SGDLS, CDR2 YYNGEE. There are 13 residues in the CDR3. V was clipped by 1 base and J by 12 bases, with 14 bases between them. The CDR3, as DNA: TGTGCCAGCAGCGTACTGGGGGGCAGCGGGCAGTTCTTC. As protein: CASSVLGGSGQFF.

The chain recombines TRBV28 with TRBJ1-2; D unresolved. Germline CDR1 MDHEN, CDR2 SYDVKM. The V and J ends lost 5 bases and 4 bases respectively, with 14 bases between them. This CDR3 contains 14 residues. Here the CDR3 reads CASSPLSDFYGYTF. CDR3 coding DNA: TGTGCCAGCAGTCCCCTTAGCGATTTCTATGGCTACACCTTC.

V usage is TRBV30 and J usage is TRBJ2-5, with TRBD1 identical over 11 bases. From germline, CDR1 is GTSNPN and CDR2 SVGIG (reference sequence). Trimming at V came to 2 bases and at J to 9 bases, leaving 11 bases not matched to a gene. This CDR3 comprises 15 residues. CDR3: CAWSMGTGGALAQYF. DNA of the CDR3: TGTGCCTGGAGTATGGGGACAGGGGGGGCCCTGGCCCAGTACTTC.

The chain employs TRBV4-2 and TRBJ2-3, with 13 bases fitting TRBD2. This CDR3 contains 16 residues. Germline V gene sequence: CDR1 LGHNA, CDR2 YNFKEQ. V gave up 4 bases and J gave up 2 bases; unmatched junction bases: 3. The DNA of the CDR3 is TGTGCCAGCAGCCTAACTAGCGGGAGGGCCACAGATACGCAGTATTTT. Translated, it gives CASSLTSGRATDTQYF.

CDR3 sequence reads: CAISEWGDDTGELFF. DNA of the CDR3: TGTGCCATCAGTGAGTGGGGGGATGACACCGGGGAGCTGTTTTTT. This sequence joins TRBV10-3 and TRBJ2-2; tentatively, D is TRBD2 (6 bases). With 1 base removed from V and 3 bases from J, the gap between germline ends came to 9 bases. CDR1 and CDR2 (germline): ENHRY, SYGVKD. The CDR3 totals 15 residues.

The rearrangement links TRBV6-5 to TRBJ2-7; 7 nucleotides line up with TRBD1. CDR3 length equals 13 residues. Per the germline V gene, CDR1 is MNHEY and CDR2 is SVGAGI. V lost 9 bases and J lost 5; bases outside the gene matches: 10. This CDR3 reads CASYRDSINEQYF. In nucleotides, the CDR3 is TGTGCCAGTTACAGGGACAGTATCAACGAGCAGTACTTC.

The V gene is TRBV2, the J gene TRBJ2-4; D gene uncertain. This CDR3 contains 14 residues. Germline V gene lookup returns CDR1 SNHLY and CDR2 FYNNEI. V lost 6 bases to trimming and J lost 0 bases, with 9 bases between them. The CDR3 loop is CASRSNLAKNIQYF. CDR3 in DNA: TGTGCCAGCAGGTCAAACCTAGCCAAAAACATTCAGTACTTC.

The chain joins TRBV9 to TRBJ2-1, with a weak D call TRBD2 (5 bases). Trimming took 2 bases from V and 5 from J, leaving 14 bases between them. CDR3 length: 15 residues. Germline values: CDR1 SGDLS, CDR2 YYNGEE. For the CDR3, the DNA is TGTGCCAGCAGCGTCGGGGTAGCGTCTGACAATGAGCAGTTCTTC. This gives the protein CASSVGVASDNEQFF.

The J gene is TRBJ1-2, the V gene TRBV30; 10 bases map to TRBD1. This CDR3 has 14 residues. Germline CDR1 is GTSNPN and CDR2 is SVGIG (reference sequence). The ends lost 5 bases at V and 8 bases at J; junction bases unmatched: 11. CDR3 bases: TGTGCCTGGGTGACCGGGACAGGGGCTCACGGCTACACCTTC. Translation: CAWVTGTGAHGYTF.

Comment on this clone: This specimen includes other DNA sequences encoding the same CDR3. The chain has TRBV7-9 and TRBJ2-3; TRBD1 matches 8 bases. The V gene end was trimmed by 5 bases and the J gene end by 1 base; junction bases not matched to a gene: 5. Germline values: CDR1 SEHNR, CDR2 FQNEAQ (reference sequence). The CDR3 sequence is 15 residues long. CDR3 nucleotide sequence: TGTGCCAGCAGCCCTTCAGGGGGCGGCACAGATACGCAGTATTTT. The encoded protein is CASSPSGGGTDTQYF.

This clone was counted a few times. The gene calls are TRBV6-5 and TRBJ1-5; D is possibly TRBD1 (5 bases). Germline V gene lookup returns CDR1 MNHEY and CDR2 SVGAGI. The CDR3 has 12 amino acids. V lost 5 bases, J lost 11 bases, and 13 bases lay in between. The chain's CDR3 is CASSTDTQSQHF. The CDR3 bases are TGTGCCAGCAGTACGGACACCCAGTCCCAGCATTTT.

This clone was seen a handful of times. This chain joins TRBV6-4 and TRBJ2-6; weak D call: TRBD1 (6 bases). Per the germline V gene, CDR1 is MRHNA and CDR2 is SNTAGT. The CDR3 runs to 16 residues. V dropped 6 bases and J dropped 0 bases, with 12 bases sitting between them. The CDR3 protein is CASSMDSSSGANVLTF. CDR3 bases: TGTGCCAGCAGCATGGACAGTTCCTCTGGGGCCAACGTCCTGACTTTC.

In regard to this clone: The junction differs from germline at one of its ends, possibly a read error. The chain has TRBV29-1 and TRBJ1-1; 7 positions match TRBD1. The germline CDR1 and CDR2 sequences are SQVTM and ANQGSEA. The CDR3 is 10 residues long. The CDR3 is CSVEGGGSIF. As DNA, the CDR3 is TGCAGCGTTGAAGGAGGGGGCTCTATCTTT.

In DNA form, the CDR3 reads TGTGCCAGCAGTTACAAGGACGGGACCTACGAGCAGTACTTC. This gives the protein CASSYKDGTYEQYF. This chain links TRBV6-6 with TRBJ2-7; a weak D match, TRBD2 (5 bases). Trimming stripped 2 bases from V and 2 bases from J, with 10 bases between. The germline V gene encodes CDR1 MNHNY and CDR2 SVGAGI (reference sequence). CDR3 size: 14 residues.

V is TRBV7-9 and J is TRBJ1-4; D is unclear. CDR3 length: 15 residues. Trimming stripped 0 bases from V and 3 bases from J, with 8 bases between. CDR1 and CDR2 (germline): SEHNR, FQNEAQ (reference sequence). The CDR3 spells CASSLAPVPNEKLFF. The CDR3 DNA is TGTGCCAGCAGCTTAGCCCCGGTTCCTAATGAAAAACTGTTTTTT.

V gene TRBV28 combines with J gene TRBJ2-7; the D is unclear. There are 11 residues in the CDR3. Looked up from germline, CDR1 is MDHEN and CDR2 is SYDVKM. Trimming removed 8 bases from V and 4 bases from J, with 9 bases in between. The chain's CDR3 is CASGRRYEQYF. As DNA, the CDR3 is TGTGCCAGCGGGCGGCGGTACGAGCAGTACTTC. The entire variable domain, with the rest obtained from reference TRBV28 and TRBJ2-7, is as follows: DVKVTQSSRYLVKRTGEKVFLECVQDMDHENMFWYRQDPGLGLRLIYFSYDVKMKEKGDIPEGYSVSREKKERFSLILESASTNQTSMYLCASGRRYEQYFGPGTRLTVT.

The CDR3, as DNA: TGTGCCAGCAGTTACTCTCGGTGGAATCAGCCCCAGCATTTT. Amino acid sequence: CASSYSRWNQPQHF. This chain connects TRBV6-5 to TRBJ1-5, with D hard to call. V lost 0 bases and J 4 bases, leaving 7 bases between the germline ends. Germline V lookup: CDR1 MNHEY, CDR2 SVGAGI. This CDR3 is built from 14 residues.

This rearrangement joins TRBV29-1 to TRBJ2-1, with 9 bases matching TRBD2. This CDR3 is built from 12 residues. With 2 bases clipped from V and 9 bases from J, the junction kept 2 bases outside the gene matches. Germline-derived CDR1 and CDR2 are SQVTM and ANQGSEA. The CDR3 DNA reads TGCAGCGTTGAACTAGCGGGGACTGAGCAGTTCTTC. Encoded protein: CSVELAGTEQFF.